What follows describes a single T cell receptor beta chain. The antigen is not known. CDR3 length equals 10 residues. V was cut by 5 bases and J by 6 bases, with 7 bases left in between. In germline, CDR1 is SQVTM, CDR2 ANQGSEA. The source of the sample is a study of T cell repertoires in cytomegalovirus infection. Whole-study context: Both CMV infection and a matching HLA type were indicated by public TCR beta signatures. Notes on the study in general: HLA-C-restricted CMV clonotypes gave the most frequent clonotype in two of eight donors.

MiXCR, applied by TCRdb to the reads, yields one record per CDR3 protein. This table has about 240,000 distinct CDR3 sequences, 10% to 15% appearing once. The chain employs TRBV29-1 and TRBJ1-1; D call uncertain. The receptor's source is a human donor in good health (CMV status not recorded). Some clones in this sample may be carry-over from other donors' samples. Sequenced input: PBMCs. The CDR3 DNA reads TGCAGCGTTCGTGACTCTGAAGCTTTCTTT. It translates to CSVRDSEAFF.